The rows below give T cell receptor beta chains drawn from one sample of a study of cytomegalovirus exposure and HLA in healthy donors. The repertoire was sequenced with immunoSEQ multiplex PCR; TCRdb's copy has only in-frame clones and lacks some. The sample yields 180,000 or so clones, around 85% seen once. The sample comprised PBMCs. Every receptor here comes from a man in his late teens or twenties in good health and CMV-seropositive. Each CDR3 is given with its conserved first and last residue. D genes are given only for firm matches. Size is stated for part of the rows, as once, few or many counts, or as a class when the clone is expanded.

j_gene,v_gene,abundance,d_gene,CDR3nt,CDR3aa
TRBJ2-1,TRBV18,.,TRBD1,TGTGCCAGCTCACCTTCACAGGGGAACTACAATGAGCAGTTCTTC,CASSPSQGNYNEQFF
TRBJ2-5,TRBV29-1,.,TRBD2,TGCAGCGTCCAAACGGCGGGGGTGGGGGAGACCCAGTACTTC,CSVQTAGVGETQYF
TRBJ1-2,TRBV30,.,TRBD1,TGTGCCTGGAGAGGGACAGGTTCGGGTGGCTACACCTTC,CAWRGTGSGGYTF
TRBJ1-5,TRBV9,.,.,TGTGCCAGCAGCGTAGGGGACTCCAGCAATCAGCCCCAGCATTTT,CASSVGDSSNQPQHF
TRBJ2-2,TRBV7-3,.,TRBD1,TGTGCCAGCAGCTTAACGACAGGGGGTGTGGAGCTGTTTTTT,CASSLTTGGVELFF
TRBJ1-2,TRBV21-1,.,.,TGTGCCAGCAACCAGGGGGATGGCTACACCTTC,CASNQGDGYTF
TRBJ1-6,TRBV7-6,few,.,TGTGCCAGCAGCTTAAAGGAGGATTCACCCCTCCACTTT,CASSLKEDSPLHF
TRBJ2-6,TRBV28,.,TRBD1,TGTGCCAGCAGTCCGGGTCCAAGTTTAGGACAGGGTAACTCTGGGGCCAACGTCCTGACTTTC,CASSPGPSLGQGNSGANVLTF
TRBJ1-2,TRBV18,few,.,TGTGCCAGCTCACCTCTACAGGCCCTAGCGGATGGCTACACCTTC,CASSPLQALADGYTF
TRBJ2-5,TRBV5-1,.,TRBD2,TGCGCCAGCAGCTTACGACTAGCGGGGGATCAGACCCAGTACTTC,CASSLRLAGDQTQYF
TRBJ1-6,TRBV11-3,.,TRBD1,TGTGCCAGCAGCTTAGTATCCAGGGGGCTGGCTAATTCACCCCTCCACTTT,CASSLVSRGLANSPLHF
TRBJ2-7,TRBV5-6,.,.,TGTGCCAGCAGCCTACAGGCCCACGAGCAGTACTTC,CASSLQAHEQYF
TRBJ2-3,TRBV7-9,.,TRBD2,TGTGCCAGCAGCCTTAGCGGGGGCCCTACTAGCACAGATACGCAGTATTTT,CASSLSGGPTSTDTQYF
TRBJ2-7,TRBV4-1,.,.,TGCGCCAGCAGCCAGGGTGGAGGACGCTCCTACGAGCAGTACTTC,CASSQGGGRSYEQYF
TRBJ2-7,TRBV9,.,.,TGTGCCAGCAGCTCCGGACAGCCTTACGAGCAGTACTTC,CASSSGQPYEQYF
TRBJ2-3,TRBV12-5,.,TRBD1,TGTGCTAGTGGTTTGGGGGACAGGGCCACAGATACGCAGTATTTT,CASGLGDRATDTQYF
TRBJ2-1,TRBV7-6,.,TRBD2,TGTGCCAGCAGCTTAATAGCGGGGAGTCTATCTGATGAGCAGTTCTTC,CASSLIAGSLSDEQFF
TRBJ2-2,TRBV5-1,few,TRBD2,TGCGCCAGCAGCTATTCGGGACTAGCATTTCCCGGGGAGCTGTTTTTT,CASSYSGLAFPGELFF
TRBJ1-2,TRBV6-6,.,TRBD1,TGTGCCAGCAGGGGGACAGCTAACTATGGCTACACCTTC,CASRGTANYGYTF
TRBJ1-2,TRBV2,.,TRBD1,TGTGCCAGCAGTGACGGGACAGGGATGGAAGTGGGTATGGGCTACACCTTC,CASSDGTGMEVGMGYTF
TRBJ1-2,TRBV7-2,.,TRBD1,TGTGCCAGCAGCTTAACGACAGGGGGAGACTTTAGCTATGGCTACACCTTC,CASSLTTGGDFSYGYTF
TRBJ2-7,TRBV25-1,.,TRBD1,TGTGCCAGCATTGGGGACAGAGTCCCCCTCGAGCAGTACTTC,CASIGDRVPLEQYF
TRBJ2-1,TRBV30,.,TRBD2,TGTGCCTTTAGCGGGGGGCCCTACAATGAGCAGTTCTTC,CAFSGGPYNEQFF
TRBJ2-3,TRBV4-3,.,TRBD2,TGCGCCAGCAGCCAAGATATGGTAGCGGGTCCGGATACGCAGTATTTT,CASSQDMVAGPDTQYF
TRBJ1-4,TRBV18,.,TRBD1,TGTGCCAGCTCACCCGCGACAGGGTATGAAAAACTGTTTTTT,CASSPATGYEKLFF
TRBJ2-1,TRBV7-8,once,.,TGTGCCAGCAGCGGCACCGGGGTCAGCTCCTACAATGAGCAGTTCTTC,CASSGTGVSSYNEQFF
TRBJ1-2,TRBV7-6,.,.,TGTGCCAGCAGCCCGATTGGGACACTCTCGGGCGGCTACACCTTC,CASSPIGTLSGGYTF
TRBJ1-1,TRBV6-1,.,.,TGTGCCAGCAGTGAAAGGGGTGTGGCAACTGAAGCTTTCTTT,CASSERGVATEAFF
TRBJ1-4,TRBV5-4,.,.,TGTGCCAGCAGCTTGACAGGTGAAAAACTGTTTTTT,CASSLTGEKLFF
TRBJ1-5,TRBV7-2,.,.,TGTGCCAGCAGCTTCGGAGGATTTGGTCAGCCCCAGCATTTT,CASSFGGFGQPQHF
TRBJ2-2,TRBV15,.,TRBD2,TGTGCCACGAAAACTAGCGGGGGCGGCGGGGAGCTGTTTTTT,CATKTSGGGGELFF
TRBJ1-2,TRBV25-1,.,.,TGTGCCAGCAGTGGCGGCTCCCAGGACCTAGGGGTCTATGGCTACACCTTC,CASSGGSQDLGVYGYTF
TRBJ2-1,TRBV2,.,.,TGTGCCAGCTTCGCGGATGAGCAGTTCTTC,CASFADEQFF
TRBJ1-2,TRBV7-9,.,.,TGTGCCAGCAGCTTTCCGGGAGACTCTGGCTACACCTTC,CASSFPGDSGYTF
TRBJ2-2,TRBV27,.,TRBD1,TGTGCCAGCAGTTGGACAGGAACCACCGGGGAGCTGTTTTTT,CASSWTGTTGELFF